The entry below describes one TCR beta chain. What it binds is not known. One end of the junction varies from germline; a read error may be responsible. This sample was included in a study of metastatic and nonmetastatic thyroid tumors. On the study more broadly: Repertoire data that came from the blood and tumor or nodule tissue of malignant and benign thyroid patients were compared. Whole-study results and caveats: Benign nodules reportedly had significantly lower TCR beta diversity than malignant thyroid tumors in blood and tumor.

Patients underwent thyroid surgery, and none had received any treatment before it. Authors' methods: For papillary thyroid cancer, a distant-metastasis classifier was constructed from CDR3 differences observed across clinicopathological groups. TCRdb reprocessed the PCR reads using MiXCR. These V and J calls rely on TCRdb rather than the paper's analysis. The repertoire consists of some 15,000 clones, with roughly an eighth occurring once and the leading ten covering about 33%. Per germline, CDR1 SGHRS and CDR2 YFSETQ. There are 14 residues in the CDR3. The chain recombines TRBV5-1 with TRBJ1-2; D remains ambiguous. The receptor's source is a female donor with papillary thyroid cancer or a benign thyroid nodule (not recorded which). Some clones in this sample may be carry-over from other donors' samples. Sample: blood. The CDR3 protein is CASRLESSNYGYTF. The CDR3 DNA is TGCGCCAGCAGATTGGAAAGCTCTAACTATGGCTACACCTTC.